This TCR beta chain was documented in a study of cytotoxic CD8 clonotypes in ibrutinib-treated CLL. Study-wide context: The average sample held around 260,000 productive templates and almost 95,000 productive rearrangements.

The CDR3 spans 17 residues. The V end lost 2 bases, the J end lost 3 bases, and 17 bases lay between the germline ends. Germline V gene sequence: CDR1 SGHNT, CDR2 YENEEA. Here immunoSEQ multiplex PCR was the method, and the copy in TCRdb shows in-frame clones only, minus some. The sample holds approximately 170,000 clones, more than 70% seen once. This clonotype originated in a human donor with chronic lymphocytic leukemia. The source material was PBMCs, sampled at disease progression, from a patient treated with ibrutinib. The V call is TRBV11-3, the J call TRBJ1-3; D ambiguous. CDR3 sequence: CASSLIFSWTIGNTIYF. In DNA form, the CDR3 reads TGTGCCAGCAGCTTAATATTTAGTTGGACGATTGGAAACACCATATATTTT.